These 20 T cell receptor beta chains came from one sample sequenced in a study of T cell responses to AZD1222 COVID-19 vaccine. Produced via immunoSEQ multiplex PCR; TCRdb's table is partial and in-frame only. The data hold 150,000 or so clones, with about 90% observed a single time. Sequenced here: peripheral blood, sampled on day 0 of AZD1222 vaccination. Receptors were obtained from an adult in good health.

V is TRBV9 and J is TRBJ2-7; D gene uncertain. Trimming pared 0 bases from V and 5 bases from J, leaving 15 bases between. Germline V gene lookup returns CDR1 SGDLS and CDR2 YYNGEE. CDR3 length equals 15 residues. CDR3 region: CASSVAFELLHEQYF. Here the CDR3 DNA reads TGTGCCAGCAGCGTAGCGTTCGAGCTTCTCCACGAGCAGTACTTC.

The chain couples TRBV7-2 to TRBJ2-7; tentatively, D is TRBD1 (5 bases). The CDR3 is 13 residues long. Between the trimmed V and J ends, which lost 1 base and 7 bases, there was a span of 11 bases. Germline assignment: CDR1 SGHTA and CDR2 FQGNSA. CDR3 in amino acids: CASSLGRRAEQYF. The CDR3, as DNA: TGTGCCAGCAGCTTAGGGCGCAGGGCAGAGCAGTACTTC.

V usage is TRBV15 and J usage is TRBJ2-1, with D unresolved. The germline V gene has CDR1 LNHNV and CDR2 YYDKDF (reference sequence). Between the trimmed V and J ends, which lost 0 bases and 5 bases, there was a span of 8 bases. The CDR3 covers 14 residues. The CDR3 DNA sequence: TGTGCCACCAGCAGAGATGTAACTAACAATGAGCAGTTCTTC. This encodes CATSRDVTNNEQFF.

CDR3 sequence reads: CASSLMGEKLFF. Written as DNA, the CDR3 is TGTGCCAGCAGTTTAATGGGTGAAAAACTGTTTTTT. The chain joins TRBV12-3 or TRBV12-4 to TRBJ1-4; no clear D gene. This CDR3 is built from 12 residues. V lost 2 bases and J 7 bases, leaving 5 bases between the germline ends.

The chain links TRBV5-1 to TRBJ2-5, with D unclear. With 1 base removed from V and 4 bases from J, the gap between germline ends came to 8 bases. Germline V lookup: CDR1 SGHRS, CDR2 YFSETQ. The CDR3 is 13 amino acids. CDR3 protein: CASSLKPAETQYF. The DNA of the CDR3 is TGCGCCAGCAGCTTGAAGCCGGCAGAGACCCAGTACTTC.

This chain joins TRBV10-3 and TRBJ2-3; a possible D gene is TRBD2 (5 bases). The CDR3 is 16 residues long. V lost 0 bases, J lost 0 bases, and 10 bases lay in between. Germline V CDR1 and CDR2: ENHRY, SYGVKD. The CDR3 DNA is TGTGCCATCAGTGAGTCGCCAGGAGGAAGCACAGATACGCAGTATTTT. Amino acids: CAISESPGGSTDTQYF.

The genes are TRBV6-2 or TRBV6-3 and TRBJ2-7, with D possibly matching TRBD2 (6 bases). The CDR3 runs to 16 residues. Germline V CDR1 and CDR2: MNHEY, SVGEGT. Trimming shortened V by 6 bases and J by 2 bases, and 20 bases separated the two germline ends. CDR3 in amino acids: CASSLTLSGSTYEQYF. The CDR3, as DNA: TGTGCCAGCAGCCTCACCCTTAGCGGAAGCACCTACGAGCAGTACTTC.

This clone has only a few counts. Other DNA sequences in the sample encode the same CDR3. This chain joins TRBV7-9 and TRBJ2-1; 10 positions agree with TRBD2. The CDR3 covers 16 residues. The germline gives CDR1 SEHNR, CDR2 FQNEAQ (reference sequence). The junction had 2 bases not matched to a gene; V was cut back by 0 bases and J by 3 bases. The CDR3: CASSLALAGVYNEQFF. The CDR3 nucleotides read TGTGCCAGCAGCTTAGCGCTAGCGGGAGTCTACAATGAGCAGTTCTTC.

The V call is TRBV19, the J call TRBJ1-1, with D perhaps TRBD1 (6 bases). Trimming shortened V by 6 bases and J by 5 bases, and 13 bases separated the two germline ends. The CDR3 length is 13 residues. Germline CDR1 and CDR2: LNHDA and SQIVND (reference sequence). CDR3 sequence reads: CASREGVGTEAFF. The CDR3 DNA reads TGTGCCAGTAGAGAGGGGGTGGGAACTGAAGCTTTCTTT.

V gene TRBV7-2 combines with J gene TRBJ1-3; D remains unclear. There are 15 residues in the CDR3. Deletions cut 4 bases from V and 9 bases from J, with 19 bases between. Germline CDR1 reads SGHTA; CDR2 reads FQGNSA. CDR3 residues: CASSSGPAQRATIYF. The CDR3, as DNA: TGTGCCAGCAGCTCCGGACCTGCCCAACGAGCCACCATATATTTT.

The chain is built from TRBV9 and TRBJ2-2; tentatively, D is TRBD2 (5 bases). This CDR3 is built from 16 residues. V lost 2 bases and J lost 3, with 14 bases in between. Germline values: CDR1 SGDLS, CDR2 YYNGEE. DNA of the CDR3: TGTGCCAGCAGCGTTGGTCCAGGACTCTACACCGGGGAGCTGTTTTTT. Translated, it gives CASSVGPGLYTGELFF.

This chain links TRBV24-1 with TRBJ2-2; perhaps TRBD1 as D (5 bases). This CDR3 has 14 amino acids. Germline V CDR1 and CDR2: KGHDR, SFDVKD. Trimming removed 2 bases from V and 5 bases from J, with 8 bases in between. As DNA, the CDR3 is TGTGCCACCAGTGATTCCAGGGAAACCGGGGAGCTGTTTTTT. Its translation is CATSDSRETGELFF.

The chain has TRBV5-6 and TRBJ2-1; 10 bases are a match to TRBD2. V gave up 3 bases and J gave up 8 bases; unmatched junction bases: 8. CDR3 length: 15 residues. Germline CDR1 and CDR2: SGHDT and YYEEEE. The CDR3 region has the DNA TGTGCCAGCAGCTCGATAGCGGGGGGCGGGTATGAGCAGTTCTTC. Protein product: CASSSIAGGGYEQFF.

The chain combines TRBV2 with TRBJ1-2; D is possibly TRBD1 (6 bases). The germline V gene encodes CDR1 SNHLY and CDR2 FYNNEI. V lost 0 bases, J lost 8 bases, and 13 bases lay in between. The CDR3 loop spans 14 amino acids. CDR3 sequence: CASSEAAQGEGYTF. The CDR3 DNA follows: TGTGCCAGCAGTGAAGCGGCACAGGGTGAGGGCTACACCTTC.

The chain links TRBV18 to TRBJ1-3, with 8 positions matching TRBD1. The germline V gene has CDR1 KGHSH and CDR2 LQKENI. The ends lost 3 bases at V and 8 bases at J; junction bases unmatched: 9. The CDR3 loop spans 15 amino acids. In DNA, the CDR3 is TGTGCCAGCTCACCGGGACAGGTCCGGTCGGACACCATATATTTT. It is translated as CASSPGQVRSDTIYF. Filled out from reference TRBV18 and TRBJ1-3, the complete variable domain reads NAGVMQNPRHLVRRRGQEARLRCSPMKGHSHVYWYRQLPEEGLKFMVYLQKENIIDESGMPKERFSAEFPKEGPSILRIQQVVRGDSAAYFCASSPGQVRSDTIYFGEGSWLTVV.

In this sample, this clone turned up a few times. The J gene is TRBJ2-2, the V gene TRBV19; no clear D gene. The CDR3 totals 14 residues. Deletions cut 2 bases from V and 0 bases from J, with 4 bases between. Germline V gene lookup returns CDR1 LNHDA and CDR2 SQIVND (reference sequence). The CDR3 nucleotides are TGTGCCAGTAGTATACTAGCGAACACCGGGGAGCTGTTTTTT. It encodes CASSILANTGELFF.

The rearrangement links TRBV18 to TRBJ1-3; no reliable D call. The CDR3 is 15 amino acids. Looked up from germline, CDR1 is KGHSH and CDR2 is LQKENI. The ends were cut back, 2 bases at V and 0 bases at J, with 8 bases in the middle. CDR3 protein: CASSPGRDSGNTIYF. The CDR3 DNA follows: TGTGCCAGCTCACCAGGGCGGGACTCTGGAAACACCATATATTTT.

V usage is TRBV19 and J usage is TRBJ1-5; D ambiguous. Germline V gives CDR1 LNHDA, CDR2 SQIVND (reference sequence). Trimming cost V 3 bases and J 0 bases, with 9 bases left between them. This CDR3 is 15 amino acids long. The CDR3 DNA reads as TGTGCCAGTAGTATCGGGGAGCATAGCAATCAGCCCCAGCATTTT. Translating it yields CASSIGEHSNQPQHF.

The rearrangement uses TRBV5-1 and TRBJ2-1; 7 bases are shared with TRBD1. V dropped 3 bases and J dropped 4; count of bases not matched to a gene: 13. From germline, CDR1 is SGHRS and CDR2 YFSETQ. The CDR3 is 17 amino acids. The CDR3 coding sequence is TGCGCCAGCAGCTGGAAGCCCCTCGACAGGGAGTACAATGAGCAGTTCTTC. Its translation is CASSWKPLDREYNEQFF.

The chain has TRBV7-8 and TRBJ2-5; D is ambiguous. The CDR3 is made up of 15 amino acids. V gave up 2 bases and J gave up 5 bases, with 15 bases separating them. CDR1 and CDR2 from the germline V gene are SGHVS and FQNEAQ. CDR3 DNA sequence: TGTGCCAGCAGCTTATCTCGGCCGCCCTGGGAGACCCAGTACTTC. It translates to CASSLSRPPWETQYF.